Below are 13 T cell receptor beta chains sequenced from a single sample in a study of human T cells and chemical hapten exposure. TCRdb passed the RACE reads through MiXCR, listing each CDR3 protein once. The repertoire includes over 65,000 distinct CDR3 sequences, 11% of them detected once, and 1.4% sits in the top ten. Time point described: patch test 3, about 24 weeks after DPC sensitization. Specified treatment: therapeutic diphenylcyclopropenone sensitization with weekly scalp DPC. Sequencing used whole blood, obtained in connection with sensitization to the hapten diphenylcyclopropenone (DPC). The receptors were gathered from a woman aged 45 to 65 with alopecia areata. Some clones in this sample may be carry-over from other donors' samples.

This clonotype occurred a few times. The gene calls are TRBV28 and TRBJ2-3, with TRBD1 as a possible D gene (8 bases). Germline CDR1 reads MDHEN; CDR2 reads SYDVKM. This CDR3 has 15 residues. Deletions cut 4 bases from V and 0 bases from J, with 11 bases between. The CDR3 sequence is CASSSQGGSTDTQYF. Here the CDR3 DNA reads TGTGCCAGCAGTTCACAGGGGGGGAGCACAGATACGCAGTATTTT.

This clonotype was seen only a few times. V and J are TRBV10-3 and TRBJ1-1; unclear D gene. V dropped 5 bases and J dropped 7 bases, with 8 bases sitting between them. CDR3 length: 11 amino acids. CDR1 is ENHRY and CDR2 is SYGVKD in the germline V gene. CDR3 loop: CAISLDGEAFF. For the CDR3, the DNA is TGTGCCATCAGTTTGGACGGTGAAGCTTTCTTT.

This clonotype was picked up many times. The gene calls are TRBV20-1 and TRBJ2-3; D could derive from TRBD1 or TRBD2 (6 bases each). The CDR3 is made up of 15 amino acids. The V end lost 0 bases, the J end lost 6 bases, and 16 bases lay between the germline ends. CDR1 and CDR2 (germline): DFQATT, SNEGSKA (reference sequence). CDR3 sequence reads: CSAREAWGALDTQYF. The CDR3 DNA sequence: TGCAGTGCTAGAGAGGCCTGGGGGGCATTGGATACGCAGTATTTT.

This clonotype was seen ten or more times. The genes are TRBV20-1 and TRBJ1-5; D ambiguous. Trimming cost V 6 bases and J 12 bases, with 21 bases left between them. The CDR3 has 13 amino acids. Germline V CDR1 and CDR2: DFQATT, SNEGSKA (reference sequence). CDR3: CSALGPGRSGQHF. The CDR3, as DNA: TGCAGTGCACTCGGACCGGGCAGGTCAGGCCAGCATTTT.

The rearrangement uses TRBV14 and TRBJ1-2, with a weak D call TRBD1 (6 bases). Trimming took 5 bases from V and 3 from J, leaving 10 bases between them. The CDR3 is 13 amino acids. Germline V gene data show CDR1 as SGHDN and CDR2 as FVKESK. The CDR3 is CASSERQDYGYTF. DNA for the CDR3: TGTGCCAGCAGCGAAAGACAGGACTATGGCTACACCTTC.

A note on this clonotype: It may be a read error: a sequence one base away is much more abundant. The chain uses TRBV3-1 and TRBJ2-3; a weak D match, TRBD2 (6 bases). The CDR3 runs 16 residues. V lost 5 bases and J 4 bases, leaving 19 bases between the germline ends. In germline, CDR1 is LGHDT, CDR2 YNNKEL (reference sequence). The CDR3 DNA is TGTGCCAGCAGCGCAGGTTTTAGCGGTGGCTCAGATACGCAGTATTTT. It translates to CASSAGFSGGSDTQYF.

V and J are TRBV6-2 or TRBV6-3 and TRBJ2-1; no clear D. This CDR3 contains 14 residues. The germline CDR1 and CDR2 sequences are MNHEY and SVGEGT. The germline V and J ends were trimmed by 0 bases and 2 bases, with 5 bases remaining between them. The DNA of the CDR3 is TGTGCCAGCAGTTACTCGCAGGCCTACAATGAGCAGTTCTTC. The encoded protein is CASSYSQAYNEQFF.

This clonotype occurred many times. Relative to the germline gene, one junction end is altered; a read error may explain this. CDR3 sequence reads: CASSDGEQIIVF. The CDR3 DNA follows: TGCGCCAGCAGCGACGGAGAACAGATCATCGTCTTT. The chain has TRBV5-1 and TRBJ1-1; no reliable D call. This CDR3 contains 12 residues. Germline CDR1 SGHRS, CDR2 YFSETQ.

This clonotype has at least ten counts. The chain combines TRBV5-6 with TRBJ1-6, with 7 bases identical to TRBD1. J gave up 0 bases and V 0 bases, and 3 bases lay outside the gene matches. This CDR3 is built from 17 residues. Looked up from germline, CDR1 is SGHDT and CDR2 is YYEEEE. CDR3 bases: TGTGCCAGCAGCTTGGAGACAGGGAGCTCCTATAATTCACCCCTCCACTTT. Translation: CASSLETGSSYNSPLHF.

This chain links TRBV7-2 with TRBJ2-3, with D perhaps TRBD1 (6 bases). The CDR3 is 15 residues long. Germline V gene data show CDR1 as SGHTA and CDR2 as FQGNSA. Deletions cut 5 bases from V and 5 bases from J, with 17 bases between. The CDR3 nucleotides read TGTGCCAGCAGCCTCATTGTGGGGGCCCAAGATACGCAGTATTTT. Its translation is CASSLIVGAQDTQYF.

At least ten counts were recorded for this clonotype. The V gene is TRBV7-6, the J gene TRBJ2-6, with TRBD1 as a possible D gene (5 bases). Between the trimmed V and J ends, which lost 5 bases and 13 bases, there was a span of 15 bases. Germline CDR1 reads SGHVS; CDR2 reads FNYEAQ. The CDR3 has 13 amino acids. CDR3 in DNA: TGTGCCAGCAGCACGCGTAATCCAGGGGTCCTGACTTTC. This encodes CASSTRNPGVLTF.

This clonotype appeared many times. The rearrangement joins TRBV2 to TRBJ1-2; TRBD1 agrees at 10 bases. This CDR3 spans 13 amino acids. Trimming took 4 bases from V and 9 from J; bases not matched to a gene: 5. CDR1 is SNHLY and CDR2 is FYNNEI in the germline V gene. This CDR3 reads CASSVRDRGSYTF. The CDR3 region has the DNA TGTGCCAGCAGTGTTCGGGACAGGGGAAGCTACACCTTC.

In this sample, this clonotype turned up many times. The rearrangement links TRBV27 to TRBJ1-5; the match to TRBD1 covers 8 bases. Germline CDR1 and CDR2: MNHEY and SMNVEV (reference sequence). J gave up 4 bases and V 4 bases, and 15 bases lay outside the gene matches. CDR3 length equals 18 residues. CDR3 DNA sequence: TGTGCCAGCAGTTCCCGGACAGGGTCCTCCGTAGGGAATCAGCCCCAGCATTTT. Amino acids: CASSSRTGSSVGNQPQHF.